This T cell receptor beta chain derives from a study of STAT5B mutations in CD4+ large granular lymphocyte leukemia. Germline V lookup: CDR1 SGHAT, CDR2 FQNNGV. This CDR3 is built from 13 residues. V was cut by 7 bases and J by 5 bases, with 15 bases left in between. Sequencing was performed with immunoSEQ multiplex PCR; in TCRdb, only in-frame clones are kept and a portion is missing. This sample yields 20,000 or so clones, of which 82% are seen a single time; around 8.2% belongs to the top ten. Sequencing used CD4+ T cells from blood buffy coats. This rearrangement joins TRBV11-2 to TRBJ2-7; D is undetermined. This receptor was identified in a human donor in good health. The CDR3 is CASTPRASDEQYF. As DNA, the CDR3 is TGTGCCAGCACCCCCCGAGCCAGCGACGAGCAGTACTTC.